The 18 T cell receptor beta chains given below trace back to one sample, sequenced in a study of T cells after posttransplantation cyclophosphamide. Treatment was busulfan-fludarabine conditioning, a marrow graft, and cyclophosphamide on days +3 and +4. Using immunoSEQ multiplex PCR, the repertoire was profiled, and TCRdb retains in-frame clones only, with some absent. The sample has some 15,000 clones, none seen only once. The starting material was PBMCs, obtained after allogeneic stem cell transplant with posttransplant cyclophosphamide. Receptors were obtained from a female patient between 40 and 50 years old who received an allogeneic stem cell transplant from an unrelated donor, was CMV-positive, and had acute GVHD only. Some of these T cells may belong to the graft donor.

This clone was observed a few times. A read error may produce the germline difference seen at one junction end. This sequence joins TRBV5-1 and TRBJ1-2; possible D gene TRBD1, 5 bases. Germline CDR1 and CDR2: SGHRS and YFSETQ. The CDR3 extends over 15 amino acids. The CDR3: CASSLAAGPNSGYTF. For the CDR3, the DNA is TGCGCCAGCAGCTTGGCGGCAGGGCCTAACTCTGGCTACACCTTC.

This clone was picked up many times. The chain recombines TRBV5-4 with TRBJ1-1, with no clear D. CDR3 length equals 16 residues. Germline-derived CDR1 and CDR2 are SGHNT and YYREEE (reference sequence). V lost 1 base, J lost 4 bases, and 17 bases lay in between. CDR3 region: CASSLIGWGDRTEAFF. The CDR3 DNA follows: TGTGCCAGCAGCTTGATTGGTTGGGGAGATCGCACTGAAGCTTTCTTT.

This clone has at least ten counts. V gene TRBV7-6 combines with J gene TRBJ2-5, with a tentative D call TRBD1 (6 bases). Trimming removed 3 bases at V and 4 bases at J, with 9 bases between. This CDR3 is 13 amino acids long. Germline V lookup: CDR1 SGHVS, CDR2 FNYEAQ. The CDR3 loop reads CASSLAGVETQYF. The DNA for the CDR3 is TGTGCCAGCAGCTTGGCAGGGGTAGAGACCCAGTACTTC.

Ten or more counts support this clone. The chain links TRBV6-5 to TRBJ1-2; 7 bases match TRBD1. CDR3 length: 15 residues. Germline loops: CDR1 MNHEY, CDR2 SVGAGI. The ends lost 6 bases at V and 8 bases at J; junction bases unmatched: 15. CDR3 sequence (DNA): TGTGCCAGCAGCCTCCGACAGGGCTACTTTAGGGGCTACACCTTC. Encoded protein: CASSLRQGYFRGYTF.

This clone was observed at least ten times. The chain combines TRBV4-1 with TRBJ1-3; TRBD1 agrees at 11 bases. V dropped 5 bases and J dropped 8; count of bases not matched to a gene: 8. The CDR3 is made up of 15 amino acids. The germline V gene has CDR1 MGHRA and CDR2 YSYEKL. The CDR3 loop reads CASSAWTGGADTIYF. CDR3 sequence (DNA): TGCGCCAGCAGCGCTTGGACAGGGGGCGCGGACACCATATATTTT.

This clone was observed at least ten times. The chain links TRBV5-1 to TRBJ1-5; TRBD1 aligns across 8 bases. The germline gives CDR1 SGHRS, CDR2 YFSETQ. The CDR3 loop spans 15 amino acids. V lost 0 bases, J lost 7 bases, and 6 bases stayed unmatched. This chain's CDR3 is CASSLGGQGYQPQHF. The CDR3 DNA reads as TGCGCCAGCAGCTTGGGCGGACAGGGCTACCAGCCCCAGCATTTT.

This chain links TRBV5-1 with TRBJ2-3, with TRBD1 identical over 7 bases. V shed 0 bases, J shed 1 base, and the junction held 2 bases outside the gene matches. CDR1 and CDR2 from the germline V gene are SGHRS and YFSETQ. This CDR3 region has 15 residues. CDR3 DNA sequence: TGCGCCAGCAGCTTGGTGGGACAGTGCACAGATACGCAGTATTTT. Amino acids: CASSLVGQCTDTQYF.

This clone was counted at least ten times. This chain connects TRBV5-4 to TRBJ2-3; D unclear. Trimming took 2 bases from V and 0 from J, leaving 4 bases between them. CDR1 is SGHNT and CDR2 is YYREEE in the germline V gene (reference sequence). This CDR3 comprises 13 residues. The chain's CDR3 is CASSFSSTDTQYF. The CDR3 coding sequence is TGTGCCAGCAGCTTTAGCAGCACAGATACGCAGTATTTT.

This clone came up many times. The chain is built from TRBV27 and TRBJ2-7; D is undetermined. There are 13 residues in the CDR3. CDR1 is MNHEY, CDR2 SMNVEV, per germline (reference sequence). Trimming took 2 bases from V and 4 from J, leaving 9 bases between them. CDR3 residues: CASSLNSYYEQYF. The CDR3 coding sequence is TGTGCCAGCAGTTTAAACAGTTATTACGAGCAGTACTTC.

This clone occurred many times. V is TRBV5-1 and J is TRBJ2-7; D call uncertain. The germline V gene has CDR1 SGHRS and CDR2 YFSETQ. This CDR3 spans 10 amino acids. Trimming removed 6 bases from V and 3 bases from J, with 4 bases in between. The CDR3 nucleotides read TGCGCCAGCACCCTCTACGAGCAGTACTTC. Translated: CASTLYEQYF.

This clone was found many times. V and J are TRBV6-6 and TRBJ2-3; 12 bases are a match to TRBD2. CDR3 size: 16 residues. With 2 bases clipped from V and 4 bases from J, the junction kept 4 bases outside the gene matches. Germline assignment: CDR1 MNHNY and CDR2 SVGAGI (reference sequence). DNA of the CDR3: TGTGCCAGCAGTTACCGGACTAGCGGGGCCGCAGATACGCAGTATTTT. Translating gives CASSYRTSGAADTQYF.

This clone has a count of ten or more. The CDR3 DNA reads TGTGCCAGCAGCCCACTAGCGGGGGGGTCCTACGAGCAGTACGTC. It encodes CASSPLAGGSYEQYV. The chain uses TRBV28 and TRBJ2-7; 13 nucleotides agree with TRBD2. The CDR3 loop spans 15 amino acids. Germline CDR1 reads MDHEN; CDR2 reads SYDVKM. J was trimmed by 1 base and V by 6 bases; bases with no gene match: 3.

A remark on this clone: A far larger clone differs by one base, so this is likely a read error. This sequence joins TRBV15 and TRBJ2-3; 11 positions agree with TRBD1. Trimming at V came to 7 bases and at J to 5 bases, leaving 11 bases not matched to a gene. CDR1 is LNHNV, CDR2 YYDKDF, per germline (reference sequence). This CDR3 is built from 16 residues. CDR3 bases: TGTGCCACCATCAACAGGACAGGGGGCGGGAGAGATACGCAGTATTTT. This encodes CATINRTGGGRDTQYF.

The chain carries TRBV18 and TRBJ1-2, with TRBD1 matching 9 bases. V lost 3 bases and J lost 8; bases outside the gene matches: 7. Germline CDR1 reads KGHSH; CDR2 reads LQKENI. The CDR3 has 14 amino acids. The chain's CDR3 is CASSPGQGSRGYTF. The CDR3 DNA sequence: TGTGCCAGCTCACCGGGACAGGGTAGTCGGGGCTACACCTTC. Looking up the rest from reference TRBV18 and TRBJ1-2 gives the full variable domain: NAGVMQNPRHLVRRRGQEARLRCSPMKGHSHVYWYRQLPEEGLKFMVYLQKENIIDESGMPKERFSAEFPKEGPSILRIQQVVRGDSAAYFCASSPGQGSRGYTFGSGTRLTVV.

This clone was observed at least ten times. In nucleotides, the CDR3 is TGTGCCAGCAGCGTAGGGACAGGGGAATTCTACGAGCAGTACTTC. It translates to CASSVGTGEFYEQYF. The chain carries TRBV21-1 and TRBJ2-7; the DNA was not compared with TRBD1, the D call given in the table. TRBV21-1 is a known pseudogene. The CDR3 has 15 amino acids.

This clone has just a few counts. V is TRBV11-2 and J is TRBJ2-7, with a possible D match to TRBD2 (7 bases). Trimming shortened V by 1 base and J by 4 bases, and 20 bases separated the two germline ends. CDR1 is SGHAT and CDR2 is FQNNGV in the germline V gene. The CDR3 is 17 amino acids. The CDR3 nucleotides are TGTGCCAGCAGCTTAGGGGAGGGGGGACTCGCGAATTACGAGCAGTACTTC. It encodes CASSLGEGGLANYEQYF.

This sequence joins TRBV4-3 and TRBJ1-2; 11 nucleotides line up with TRBD1. Germline V gives CDR1 LGHNA, CDR2 YSLEER. The CDR3 loop spans 17 amino acids. J gave up 1 base and V 1 base, and 5 bases lay outside the gene matches. In DNA form, the CDR3 reads TGCGCCAGCAGCCAAGGCCGGACAGGGGGCATTAACTATGGCTACACCTTC. Translated: CASSQGRTGGINYGYTF.

This clone was seen repeatedly, ten times or more. This chain uses TRBV4-3 with TRBJ2-3; TRBD1 aligns across 7 bases. The ends lost 1 base at V and 4 bases at J; junction bases unmatched: 2. The CDR3 spans 14 residues. From germline, CDR1 is LGHNA and CDR2 YSLEER. The CDR3 nucleotides are TGCGCCAGCAGCCAAGGTACAGGGGCAGATACGCAGTATTTT. Protein: CASSQGTGADTQYF.